These 28 T cell receptor beta chains were all obtained from the same sample, sequenced in a study of shared clonotypes between healthy human individuals. Using immunoSEQ multiplex PCR, the repertoire was profiled, and TCRdb retains in-frame clones only, with some absent. There are about 1.1 million clones in the sample; 75% to 85% occur only once, and 0.5% to 0.6% lies in the top ten. The specimen was memory CD4+ T cells from PBMCs. Stated subset: CD45RA-negative fraction. The receptor source for this set is a man aged 18-30 years in good health. Some clones in this sample may be carry-over from other donors' samples.

Only a few counts were recorded for this clone. The chain joins TRBV7-8 to TRBJ1-1; no clear D. CDR3 length: 12 amino acids. Per germline, CDR1 SGHVS and CDR2 FQNEAQ. Trimming stripped 2 bases from V and 4 bases from J, with 5 bases between. CDR3 bases: TGTGCCAGCAGCTTACAAAGCACTGAAGCTTTCTTT. Protein product: CASSLQSTEAFF.

This chain uses TRBV5-1 with TRBJ2-7; 11 bases match TRBD2. Trimming cost V 2 bases and J 2 bases; bases outside gene matches: 6. This CDR3 is 16 amino acids long. CDR1 SGHRS and CDR2 YFSETQ come from the germline V gene. Here the CDR3 DNA reads TGCGCCAGCAGCTTAGGACTAGCGGGTCCCGCCTACGAGCAGTACTTC. Translating gives CASSLGLAGPAYEQYF.

This chain links TRBV9 with TRBJ2-1; D is unresolved. The CDR3 spans 12 residues. Germline assignment: CDR1 SGDLS and CDR2 YYNGEE. Trimming stripped 3 bases from V and 5 bases from J, with 6 bases between. CDR3 residues: CASSDSHNEQFF. The CDR3 DNA reads TGTGCCAGCAGCGACAGCCACAATGAGCAGTTCTTC.

This clone was seen at least ten times. This CDR3 is also generated by other DNA sequences in the sample. V and J are TRBV29-1 and TRBJ2-1, with a tentative D call TRBD2 (5 bases). CDR1 SQVTM and CDR2 ANQGSEA come from the germline V gene. This CDR3 region has 14 residues. Trimming pared 6 bases from V and 5 bases from J, leaving 17 bases between. In DNA form, the CDR3 reads TGCAGCGTGGTGGGAGTTATCTACGACAATGAGCAGTTCTTC. Protein: CSVVGVIYDNEQFF.

The gene calls are TRBV11-2 and TRBJ2-3; weak D call: TRBD1 (5 bases). The germline V gene encodes CDR1 SGHAT and CDR2 FQNNGV. V lost 6 bases, J lost 0 bases, and 16 bases lay in between. The CDR3 totals 16 residues. CDR3 sequence: CASSKHQGPSTDTQYF. As DNA, the CDR3 is TGTGCCAGCAGTAAACATCAGGGCCCTAGCACAGATACGCAGTATTTT.

Comment on this clone: It may be a read error: a sequence one base away is much more abundant. The chain combines TRBV5-4 with TRBJ2-7; D gene uncertain. From germline, CDR1 is SGHNT and CDR2 YYREEE (reference sequence). The CDR3 has 12 amino acids. V dropped 3 bases and J dropped 0 bases, with 4 bases sitting between them. The CDR3 DNA follows: TGTGCCAGCAGCTCCAGCTCCTACGAGCAGTACTTC. It specifies CASSSSSYEQYF.

The chain uses TRBV5-1 and TRBJ1-4; TRBD1 agrees at 7 bases. Germline lookup yields CDR1 SGHRS and CDR2 YFSETQ. J gave up 7 bases and V 4 bases, and 7 bases lay outside the gene matches. The CDR3 extends over 14 amino acids. As DNA, the CDR3 is TGCGCCAGCAGCCAGGGGCAGGGGGGTGAAAAACTGTTTTTT. It is translated as CASSQGQGGEKLFF.

The chain has TRBV5-1 and TRBJ2-1, with 13 bases aligning to TRBD2. This CDR3 spans 18 amino acids. V shed 0 bases, J shed 6 bases, and the junction held 9 bases outside the gene matches. Germline CDR1 is SGHRS and CDR2 is YFSETQ. CDR3 in DNA: TGCGCCAGCAGCTTGGCCGGACTAGCGGGAGCGTCGGGCAATGAGCAGTTCTTC. Translation: CASSLAGLAGASGNEQFF.

V usage is TRBV7-3 and J usage is TRBJ2-2, with 10 bases fitting TRBD2. The CDR3 is 18 amino acids. Germline assignment: CDR1 SGHTA and CDR2 FQGTGA. V lost 4 bases, J lost 0 bases, and 8 bases stayed unmatched. The CDR3 sequence is CASSSRGTSAPNTGELFF. The DNA for the CDR3 is TGTGCCAGCAGCTCTCGCGGGACTAGCGCCCCGAACACCGGGGAGCTGTTTTTT.

Remarks on this clone: This may come from a read error, since a much larger clone is one base off. Other DNA sequences in the same sample also yield this CDR3. The gene calls are TRBV5-8 and TRBJ1-1, with 9 bases fitting TRBD1. J gave up 3 bases and V 3 bases, and 0 bases lay outside the gene matches. The CDR3 length is 13 residues. CDR1 is SGHTS, CDR2 YDEGEE, per germline. CDR3 in amino acids: CASSWDRDTEAFF. The CDR3 DNA sequence: TGTGCCAGCAGCTGGGACAGGGACACTGAAGCTTTCTTT.

The V gene is TRBV5-4, the J gene TRBJ1-3, with D uncertain. The germline V and J ends were trimmed by 0 bases and 0 bases, with 13 bases remaining between them. This CDR3 comprises 17 residues. Germline assignment: CDR1 SGHNT and CDR2 YYREEE (reference sequence). The CDR3 DNA reads as TGTGCCAGCAGCTTGGATACCGGCGTAAGCTCTGGAAACACCATATATTTT. Protein: CASSLDTGVSSGNTIYF.

This clone appeared a single time. This rearrangement joins TRBV18 to TRBJ2-3, with D hard to call. Trimming removed 5 bases at V and 1 base at J, with 7 bases between. CDR3 length: 13 residues. CDR1 and CDR2 from the germline V gene are KGHSH and LQKENI. Here the CDR3 reads CASSTMGTDTQYF. The CDR3 DNA reads as TGTGCCAGCTCAACTATGGGCACAGATACGCAGTATTTT.

The chain joins TRBV25-1 to TRBJ2-5, with TRBD2 matching 7 bases. J lost 2 bases, V lost 6 bases, and 9 bases had no gene match. The CDR3 spans 15 residues. Germline V lookup: CDR1 MGHDK, CDR2 SYGVNS. Here the CDR3 reads CASRRASGQQETQYF. DNA of the CDR3: TGTGCCAGCAGGCGGGCTAGCGGACAACAAGAGACCCAGTACTTC.

The chain recombines TRBV7-2 with TRBJ2-3; D might be TRBD2 (7 bases). Trimming took off 5 bases at V and 9 bases at J, with 21 bases between the two ends. The CDR3 sequence is 15 residues long. Germline CDR1 and CDR2: SGHTA and FQGNSA. CDR3 DNA: TGTGCCAGCAGCCAACGCCGAGAGGGGGGGGGCACGCAGTATTTT. Translated: CASSQRREGGGTQYF.

The genes are TRBV5-1 and TRBJ2-6, with TRBD2 matching 7 bases. J gave up 4 bases and V 4 bases, and 2 bases lay outside the gene matches. Germline V gene data show CDR1 as SGHRS and CDR2 as YFSETQ. This CDR3 spans 14 amino acids. CDR3 amino acids: CASSILAGANVLTF. CDR3 DNA: TGCGCCAGCAGCATACTAGCGGGGGCCAACGTCCTGACTTTC.

The V gene is TRBV11-2, the J gene TRBJ2-7; D unresolved. The CDR3 extends over 12 amino acids. CDR1 and CDR2 (germline): SGHAT, FQNNGV. Trimming removed 0 bases at V and 7 bases at J, with 7 bases between. The CDR3 sequence is CASSLDLGEQYF. DNA of the CDR3: TGTGCCAGCAGCTTAGATCTAGGGGAGCAGTACTTC.

The chain has TRBV21-1 and TRBJ2-7; TRBD1 reflects the table's D call only, with no check against the DNA. TRBV21-1 is flagged as a pseudogene. The CDR3 sequence is 18 residues long. The CDR3 sequence is CASSKARIETGGTHEQYF. DNA for the CDR3: TGTGCCAGCAGCAAAGCGCGGATCGAGACAGGGGGAACTCACGAGCAGTACTTC.

A remark on this clone: A read error may account for a junction end that differs from germline. The chain combines TRBV27 with TRBJ2-3; 11 bases agree with TRBD2. Germline-derived CDR1 and CDR2 are MNHEY and SMNVEV (reference sequence). The CDR3 consists of 16 residues. The CDR3 coding sequence is TGTGCCAGCCGTTTAATAGCGGGAGGGCCTCGGAATACGCAGTATTTT. Amino acid sequence: CASRLIAGGPRNTQYF.

The chain recombines TRBV10-3 with TRBJ2-2; no clear D gene. Trimming took 6 bases from V and 0 from J, leaving 8 bases between them. Germline loops: CDR1 ENHRY, CDR2 SYGVKD. There are 14 residues in the CDR3. The CDR3 DNA reads as TGTGCCATCAGGAGCAGGACGAACACCGGGGAGCTGTTTTTT. Its translation: CAIRSRTNTGELFF.

The genes are TRBV6-1 and TRBJ1-1, with D maybe TRBD1 (6 bases). Germline values: CDR1 MNHNS, CDR2 SASEGT. Trimming took off 2 bases at V and 2 bases at J, with 12 bases between the two ends. The CDR3 consists of 15 residues. The CDR3 spells CASSETTGYNTEAFF. In DNA, the CDR3 is TGTGCCAGCAGTGAAACGACAGGCTACAACACTGAAGCTTTCTTT.

The rearrangement links TRBV7-2 to TRBJ1-2; 7 nucleotides match TRBD1. The CDR3 loop spans 15 amino acids. Germline V gene data show CDR1 as SGHTA and CDR2 as FQGNSA. V shed 3 bases and J 0 bases; nucleotides not matched to a gene: 4. CDR3 residues: CASSFAGTANYGYTF. The CDR3 nucleotides read TGTGCCAGCAGCTTCGCGGGGACAGCTAACTATGGCTACACCTTC.

The chain recombines TRBV2 with TRBJ2-5; D possibly uses TRBD1 or TRBD2 (7 bases each). V lost 9 bases to trimming and J lost 5 bases, with 19 bases between them. Germline assignment: CDR1 SNHLY and CDR2 FYNNEI. The CDR3 consists of 14 residues. The CDR3 sequence is CASTLQGGGETQYF. Here the CDR3 DNA reads TGTGCCAGTACTCTTCAGGGGGGAGGGGAGACCCAGTACTTC.

The chain's CDR3 is CASSVEGSTDTQYF. The CDR3, as DNA: TGTGCCAGCAGTGTTGAGGGGAGCACAGATACGCAGTATTTT. This chain joins TRBV2 and TRBJ2-3, with D perhaps matching TRBD1 or TRBD2 (5 bases each). Germline-derived CDR1 and CDR2 are SNHLY and FYNNEI. The CDR3 consists of 14 residues. V was cut by 4 bases and J by 0 bases, with 8 bases left in between.

The rearrangement links TRBV9 to TRBJ2-5; tentatively, D is TRBD1 (5 bases). The V gene's germline CDR1 is SGDLS and CDR2 YYNGEE. The CDR3 sequence is 15 residues long. V was shortened by 6 bases and J by 4 bases, with 19 bases between the two germline ends. CDR3: CASNQAGLTGETQYF. In DNA, the CDR3 is TGTGCCAGCAATCAGGCAGGGCTAACTGGAGAGACCCAGTACTTC.

This clone showed up many times. The V gene is TRBV7-2, the J gene TRBJ2-1, with unresolved D. V was pared by 1 base and J by 5 bases, with 12 bases between. The CDR3 consists of 15 residues. Germline V lookup: CDR1 SGHTA, CDR2 FQGNSA. CDR3 in amino acids: CASSLDPPVDNEQFF. CDR3 bases: TGTGCCAGCAGCTTAGATCCGCCAGTTGACAATGAGCAGTTCTTC.

This sequence joins TRBV7-3 and TRBJ1-1; tentative D call: TRBD1 (6 bases). The CDR3 contains 15 residues. Germline loops: CDR1 SGHTA, CDR2 FQGTGA. Trimming left V 1 base short and J 7 bases short, with 16 bases between. The CDR3 nucleotides read TGTGCCAGCAGCTTAATGAGGGGGGCGATGCATGAAGCTTTCTTT. Protein sequence: CASSLMRGAMHEAFF.

V gene TRBV6-1 combines with J gene TRBJ2-1, with D perhaps being TRBD1 or TRBD2 (6 bases each). Germline V gene data show CDR1 as MNHNS and CDR2 as SASEGT. This CDR3 is 13 amino acids long. V lost 6 bases, J lost 9 bases, and 15 bases lay in between. The CDR3 region is CASRTEKGGEQFF. The DNA for the CDR3 is TGTGCCAGCAGGACTGAAAAGGGGGGTGAGCAGTTCTTC.

At least ten counts were recorded for this clone. The V gene is TRBV11-2, the J gene TRBJ2-5; the D gene is possibly TRBD2 (5 bases). The germline V and J ends were trimmed by 5 bases and 1 base, with 14 bases remaining between them. CDR3 length: 15 residues. Per germline, CDR1 SGHAT and CDR2 FQNNGV. CDR3 in amino acids: CASSPPWAGQETQYF. For the CDR3, the DNA is TGTGCCAGCAGCCCTCCTTGGGCGGGCCAAGAGACCCAGTACTTC.